The 17 T cell receptor beta chains listed next were all sequenced from one sample in a study of shared clonotypes between healthy human individuals. TCRdb's table, derived via immunoSEQ multiplex PCR, lists solely in-frame clones and lacks some. The sample carries over a million clones, about 75% recorded once. The sequenced sample consisted of memory CD4+ T cells sorted from blood. Subset: CD45RA-negative fraction. Source of these receptors: a man in his late teens or twenties in good health.

V usage is TRBV19 and J usage is TRBJ2-2; 7 bases align to TRBD1. This CDR3 is 15 amino acids long. V lost 1 base and J lost 6; bases outside the gene matches: 5. CDR1 LNHDA and CDR2 SQIVND come from the germline V gene (reference sequence). CDR3 residues: CASSIGDRVAGELFF. CDR3 sequence (DNA): TGTGCCAGTAGTATAGGCGACAGGGTTGCCGGGGAGCTGTTTTTT.

This chain connects TRBV6-1 to TRBJ1-4; D is uncertain. There are 14 residues in the CDR3. Trimming left V 0 bases short and J 7 bases short, with 9 bases between. Germline CDR1 reads MNHNS; CDR2 reads SASEGT. CDR3: CASSEAGGIEKLFF. The CDR3 nucleotides are TGTGCCAGCAGTGAAGCGGGAGGGATTGAAAAACTGTTTTTT.

This chain links TRBV7-9 with TRBJ1-2; D not certain. The germline V gene has CDR1 SEHNR and CDR2 FQNEAQ (reference sequence). The CDR3 is made up of 15 amino acids. V was shortened by 1 base and J by 4 bases, with 13 bases between the two germline ends. DNA for the CDR3: TGTGCCAGCAGCTTAGATAACGTAAAGGGCTATGGCTACACCTTC. Translated: CASSLDNVKGYGYTF.

This clone was seen a single time. V gene TRBV7-6 combines with J gene TRBJ2-3; the D gene is possibly TRBD2 (5 bases). The CDR3 runs to 14 residues. From germline, CDR1 is SGHVS and CDR2 FNYEAQ. The germline V and J ends were trimmed by 1 base and 4 bases, with 9 bases remaining between them. The CDR3 nucleotides read TGTGCCAGCAGCTTAGGAGGGCTATCAGATACGCAGTATTTT. Residues: CASSLGGLSDTQYF.

The chain carries TRBV5-6 and TRBJ1-2; D is uncertain. CDR3 length equals 15 residues. V was trimmed by 5 bases and J by 5 bases, leaving 19 bases between them. CDR1 is SGHDT and CDR2 is YYEEEE in the germline V gene. CDR3 in DNA: TGTGCCAGCAGGCCTCGGGCGGGTCAGCCTTATGGCTACACCTTC. Translating gives CASRPRAGQPYGYTF.

A single count supports this clone. This sample includes further DNA sequences coding for the same CDR3. The rearrangement joins TRBV2 to TRBJ2-5; 8 nucleotides align to TRBD1. V lost 6 bases and J lost 1; bases outside the gene matches: 1. This CDR3 region has 13 residues. Germline lookup yields CDR1 SNHLY and CDR2 FYNNEI. CDR3 nucleotide sequence: TGTGCCAGCAGCGGACAGGGCCAAGAGACCCAGTACTTC. It yields the protein CASSGQGQETQYF.

The rearrangement uses TRBV30 and TRBJ1-2; D uncertain. The CDR3 is 13 residues long. V lost 3 bases, J lost 8 bases, and 16 bases lay in between. CDR1 is GTSNPN, CDR2 SVGIG, per germline (reference sequence). The CDR3 reads CAWRPTTALGYTF. CDR3 coding DNA: TGTGCCTGGAGACCGACAACGGCTCTCGGCTACACCTTC. Full variable domain (rest looked up from reference TRBV30 and TRBJ1-2): SQTIHQWPATLVQPVGSPLSLECTVEGTSNPNLYWYRQAAGRGLQLLFYSVGIGQISSEVPQNLSASRPQDRQFILSSKKLLLSDSGFYLCAWRPTTALGYTFGSGTRLTVV.

The rearrangement joins TRBV10-3 to TRBJ1-4; D gene ambiguous. The germline gives CDR1 ENHRY, CDR2 SYGVKD. This CDR3 is built from 13 residues. The ends were cut back, 10 bases at V and 6 bases at J, with 15 bases in the middle. As DNA, the CDR3 is TGTGCCACATCACCGGGGTCGGATGAAAAACTGTTTTTT. Protein: CATSPGSDEKLFF.

This clone was seen a single time. The CDR3 DNA is TGTGCCATCACCGAGACAGGGAATTCACCCCTCCACTTT. Encoded protein: CAITETGNSPLHF. This chain links TRBV10-3 with TRBJ1-6; 7 positions agree with TRBD1. Germline V lookup: CDR1 ENHRY, CDR2 SYGVKD. CDR3 size: 13 residues. J lost 7 bases, V lost 7 bases, and 4 bases had no gene match.

This clone has more than one count but fewer than ten. As DNA, the CDR3 is TGCGCCAGCAGCCAAGATCGGTACCAGACGGTGGGGCAGTATTTT. As protein: CASSQDRYQTVGQYF. V gene TRBV4-1 combines with J gene TRBJ2-3; D ambiguous. Per the germline V gene, CDR1 is MGHRA and CDR2 is YSYEKL. The V end was cut by 0 bases, the J end by 11 bases, with 18 bases between. This CDR3 comprises 15 residues.

This clone was seen only once. CDR3 region: CASSLVGRGRTDTQYF. DNA for the CDR3: TGTGCCAGCAGCTTAGTCGGCAGGGGGCGAACAGATACGCAGTATTTT. The chain carries TRBV7-3 and TRBJ2-3, with 8 bases aligning to TRBD1. The CDR3 is made up of 16 amino acids. The germline V gene has CDR1 SGHTA and CDR2 FQGTGA. With 2 bases clipped from V and 3 bases from J, the junction kept 7 bases outside the gene matches.

This chain joins TRBV28 and TRBJ2-7; 7 bases agree with TRBD1. Germline values: CDR1 MDHEN, CDR2 SYDVKM. With V trimmed by 7 bases and J by 2 bases, 11 bases remained unmatched. The CDR3 covers 15 residues. The DNA for the CDR3 is TGTGCCAGCATGGGTGAAAACAGGGGTCCCTACGAGCAGTACTTC. It specifies CASMGENRGPYEQYF.

The V call is TRBV5-1, the J call TRBJ1-1; maybe TRBD1 (5 bases). CDR1 is SGHRS, CDR2 YFSETQ, per germline. The CDR3 is 15 amino acids. Trimming removed 3 bases at V and 3 bases at J, with 15 bases between. CDR3 DNA: TGCGCCAGCAGCTCCCAAGGAGGAGGGGACACTGAAGCTTTCTTT. Its translation: CASSSQGGGDTEAFF.

This clone was seen just once. The germline gene is not matched at one end of the junction; a read error may be the cause. DNA of the CDR3: TGTGCCAACAGCGCTTTAGTAGATACGCAGTATTTT. Translated: CANSALVDTQYF. This chain joins TRBV7-2 and TRBJ2-3; D is uncertain. This CDR3 comprises 12 residues. Germline V gives CDR1 SGHTA, CDR2 FQGNSA.

This clone occurred many times. The J gene is TRBJ2-7, the V gene TRBV13; no clear D gene. The CDR3 is made up of 13 amino acids. Germline CDR1 is PRHDT and CDR2 is FYEKMQ (reference sequence). V lost 3 bases and J lost 1, with 7 bases in between. CDR3 sequence (DNA): TGTGCCAGCAGCTTCCTGGGGTCCTACGAGCAGTACTTC. It yields the protein CASSFLGSYEQYF.

V gene TRBV20-1 combines with J gene TRBJ1-2, with no clear D. The germline V gene encodes CDR1 DFQATT and CDR2 SNEGSKA (reference sequence). Deletions cut 7 bases from V and 1 base from J, with 7 bases between. The CDR3 runs 11 residues. The CDR3, as DNA: TGCAGTGATTCGGATAACTATGGCTACACCTTC. Its translation: CSDSDNYGYTF.

This clone was picked up a small number of times. The chain links TRBV5-1 to TRBJ2-3; the D is unclear. The V gene's germline CDR1 is SGHRS and CDR2 YFSETQ. This CDR3 is 12 amino acids long. Trimming took 4 bases from V and 4 from J, leaving 7 bases between them. CDR3 sequence (DNA): TGCGCCAGCAGCCCCCCCGCAGATACGCAGTATTTT. It is translated as CASSPPADTQYF.